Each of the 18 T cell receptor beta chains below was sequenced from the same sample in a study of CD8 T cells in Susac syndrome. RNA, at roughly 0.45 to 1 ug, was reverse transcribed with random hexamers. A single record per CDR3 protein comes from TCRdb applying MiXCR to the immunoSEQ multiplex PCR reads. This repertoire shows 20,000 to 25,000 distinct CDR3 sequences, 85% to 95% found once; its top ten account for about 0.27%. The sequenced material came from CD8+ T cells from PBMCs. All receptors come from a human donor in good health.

The CDR3: CASSQDFGNTIYF. In DNA, the CDR3 is TGTGCCAGCAGCCAAGATTTCGGAAACACCATATATTTT. The rearrangement joins TRBV3-1 to TRBJ1-3; D call uncertain. The CDR3 has 13 residues. V lost 0 bases and J lost 4, with 4 bases in between. CDR1 is LGHDT, CDR2 YNNKEL, per germline (reference sequence). Together with reference TRBV3-1 and TRBJ1-3, the CDR3 gives the full variable domain: DTAVSQTPKYLVTQMGNDKSIKCEQNLGHDTMYWYKQDSKKFLKIMFSYNNKELIINETVPNRFSPKSPDKAHLNLHINSLELGDSAVYFCASSQDFGNTIYFGEGSWLTVV.

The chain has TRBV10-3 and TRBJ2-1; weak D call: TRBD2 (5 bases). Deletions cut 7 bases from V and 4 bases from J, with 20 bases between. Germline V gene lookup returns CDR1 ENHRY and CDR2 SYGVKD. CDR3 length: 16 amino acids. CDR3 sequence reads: CAINNEDREIYNEQFF. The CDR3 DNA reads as TGTGCCATCAATAATGAGGACCGGGAAATTTACAATGAGCAGTTCTTC.

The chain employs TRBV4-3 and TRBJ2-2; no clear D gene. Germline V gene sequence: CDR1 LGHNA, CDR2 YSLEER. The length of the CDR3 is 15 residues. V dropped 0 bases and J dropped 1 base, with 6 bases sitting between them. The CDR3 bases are TGCGCCAGCAGCCAAGAAGTCCTGAACACCGGGGAGCTGTTTTTT. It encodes CASSQEVLNTGELFF.

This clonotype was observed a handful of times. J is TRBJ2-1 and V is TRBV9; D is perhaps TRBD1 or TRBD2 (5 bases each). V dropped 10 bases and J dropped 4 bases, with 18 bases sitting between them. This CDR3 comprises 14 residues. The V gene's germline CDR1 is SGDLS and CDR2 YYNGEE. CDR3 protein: CACNPGPAYNEQFF. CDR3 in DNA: TGTGCCTGTAACCCGGGACCCGCTTACAATGAGCAGTTCTTC.

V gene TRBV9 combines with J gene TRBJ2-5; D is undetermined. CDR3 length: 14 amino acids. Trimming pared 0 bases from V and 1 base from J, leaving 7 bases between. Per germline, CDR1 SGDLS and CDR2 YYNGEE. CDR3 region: CASSVGEPQETQYF. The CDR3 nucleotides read TGTGCCAGCAGCGTAGGAGAACCCCAAGAGACCCAGTACTTC.

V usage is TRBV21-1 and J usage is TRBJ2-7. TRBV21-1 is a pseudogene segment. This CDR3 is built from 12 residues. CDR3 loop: CASSKALHEQYF. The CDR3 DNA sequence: TGTGCCAGCAGCAAAGCGCTCCACGAGCAGTACTTC.

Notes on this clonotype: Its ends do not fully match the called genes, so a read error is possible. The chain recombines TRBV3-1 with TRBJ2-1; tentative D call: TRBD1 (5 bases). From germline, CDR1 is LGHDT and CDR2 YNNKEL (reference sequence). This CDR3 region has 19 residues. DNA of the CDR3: TGTGCCAGCAGCCAAGAACCCCTGGGGCTTTCAAGCTCCTGCAATGAGCAGTTCTTC. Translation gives CASSQEPLGLSSSCNEQFF.

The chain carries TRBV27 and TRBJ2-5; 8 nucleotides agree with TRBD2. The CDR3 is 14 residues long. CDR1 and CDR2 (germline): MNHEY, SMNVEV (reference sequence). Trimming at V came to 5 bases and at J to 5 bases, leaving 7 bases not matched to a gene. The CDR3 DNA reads TGTGCCAGCAGTCCAGGACTAGCTTTTGAGACCCAGTACTTC. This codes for CASSPGLAFETQYF.

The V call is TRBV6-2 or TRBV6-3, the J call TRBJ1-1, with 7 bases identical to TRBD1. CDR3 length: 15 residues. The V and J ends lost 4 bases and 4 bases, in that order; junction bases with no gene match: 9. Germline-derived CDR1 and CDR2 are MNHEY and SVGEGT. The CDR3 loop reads CASSFETGVATEAFF. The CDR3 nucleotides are TGTGCCAGCAGTTTCGAAACAGGGGTCGCCACTGAAGCTTTCTTT.

The CDR3 reads CASSPPGREQPQHF. The CDR3 DNA is TGTGCCAGCTCACCACCGGGCAGGGAGCAGCCCCAGCATTTT. The gene calls are TRBV18 and TRBJ1-5, with D possibly matching TRBD1 (5 bases). From germline, CDR1 is KGHSH and CDR2 LQKENI. The germline V and J ends were trimmed by 0 bases and 7 bases, with 10 bases remaining between them. The CDR3 is 14 residues long.

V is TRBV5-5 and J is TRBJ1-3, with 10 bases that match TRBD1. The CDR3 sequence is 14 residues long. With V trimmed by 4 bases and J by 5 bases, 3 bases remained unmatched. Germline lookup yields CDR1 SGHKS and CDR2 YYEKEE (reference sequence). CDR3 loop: CASSPGQGRNTIYF. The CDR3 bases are TGTGCCAGCAGCCCGGGACAGGGGCGAAACACCATATATTTT.

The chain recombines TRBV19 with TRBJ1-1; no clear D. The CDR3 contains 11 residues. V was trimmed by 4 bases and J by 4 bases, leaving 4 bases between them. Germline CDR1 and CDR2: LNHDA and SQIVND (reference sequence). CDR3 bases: TGTGCCAGTAGTACGATCACTGAAGCTTTCTTT. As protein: CASSTITEAFF.

CDR3 sequence reads: CASNERGATDTQYF. DNA for the CDR3: TGTGCCAGCAATGAGCGGGGGGCAACAGATACGCAGTATTTT. V and J are TRBV2 and TRBJ2-3; 9 bases are shared with TRBD2. V lost 7 bases and J lost 3; bases outside the gene matches: 5. In germline, CDR1 is SNHLY, CDR2 FYNNEI. The CDR3 loop spans 14 amino acids. The whole variable domain, remainder taken from reference TRBV2 and TRBJ2-3, is EPEVTQTPSHQVTQMGQEVILRCVPISNHLYFYWYRQILGQKVEFLVSFYNNEISEKSEIFDDQFSVERPDGSNFTLKIRSTKLEDSAMYFCASNERGATDTQYFGPGTRLTVL.

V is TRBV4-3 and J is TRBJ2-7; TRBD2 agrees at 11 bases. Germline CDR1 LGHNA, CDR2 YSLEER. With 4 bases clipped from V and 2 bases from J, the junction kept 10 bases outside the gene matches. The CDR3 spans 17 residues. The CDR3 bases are TGCGCCAGCAGCCCCCGACTAGCGGGGAGACAAGCCTACGAGCAGTACTTC. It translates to CASSPRLAGRQAYEQYF.

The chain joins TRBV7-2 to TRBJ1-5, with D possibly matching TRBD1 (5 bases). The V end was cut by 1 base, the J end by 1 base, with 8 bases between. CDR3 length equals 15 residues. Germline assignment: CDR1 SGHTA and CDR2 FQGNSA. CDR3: CASSLVGASNQPQHF. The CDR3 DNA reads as TGTGCCAGCAGCTTAGTAGGGGCAAGCAATCAGCCCCAGCATTTT. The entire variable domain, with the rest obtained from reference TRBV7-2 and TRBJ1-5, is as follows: GAGVSQSPSNKVTEKGKDVELRCDPISGHTALYWYRQSLGQGLEFLIYFQGNSAPDKSGLPSDRFSAERTGGSVSTLTIQRTQQEDSAVYLCASSLVGASNQPQHFGDGTRLSIL.

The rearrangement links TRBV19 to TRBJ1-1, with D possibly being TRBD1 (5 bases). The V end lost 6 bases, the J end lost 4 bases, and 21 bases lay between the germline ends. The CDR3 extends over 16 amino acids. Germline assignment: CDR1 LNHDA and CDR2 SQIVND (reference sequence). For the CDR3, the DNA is TGTGCCAGTAGAAGTAACCTCCCCCCCGGGACCACTGAAGCTTTCTTT. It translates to CASRSNLPPGTTEAFF.

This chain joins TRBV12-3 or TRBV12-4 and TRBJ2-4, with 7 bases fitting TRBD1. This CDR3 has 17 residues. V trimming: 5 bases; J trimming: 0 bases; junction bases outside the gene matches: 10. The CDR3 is CASSGITGEIAKNIQYF. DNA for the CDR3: TGTGCCAGCAGTGGGATTACAGGGGAGATAGCCAAAAACATTCAGTACTTC.

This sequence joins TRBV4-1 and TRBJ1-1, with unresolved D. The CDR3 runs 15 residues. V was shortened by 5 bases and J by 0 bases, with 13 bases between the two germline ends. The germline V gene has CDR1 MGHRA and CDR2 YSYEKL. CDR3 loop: CASSKGWPMNTEAFF. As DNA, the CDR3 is TGCGCCAGCAGCAAAGGGTGGCCCATGAACACTGAAGCTTTCTTT.